The rows below give T cell receptor beta chains drawn from one sample of a study of T cells in Graves' hyperthyroidism and ophthalmopathy. Via MiXCR, TCRdb re-called the multiplex PCR reads, giving one row per CDR3 protein. Of about 480,000 distinct CDR3 sequences listed, over 13% were seen once; the top ten hold less than 20%. The sequenced sample consisted of blood. These receptors came from a woman aged 18-29 years with Graves' hyperthyroidism. The CDR3 runs from the conserved cysteine through the conserved F or W. A D gene is named only where the DNA matches it firmly. Clone sizes are given selectively: once, few, many, or a class where the clone is expanded.

d_call	clone_size	v_call	j_call	cdr3_aa	cdr3_nt
.	many	TRBV30	TRBJ2-3	CAWSPPKSDTQYF	TGTGCCTGGAGTCCGCCCAAGTCAGATACGCAGTATTTT
.	many	TRBV27	TRBJ1-2	CASSSAKTGSRGYTF	TGTGCCAGCAGTTCCGCTAAGACAGGATCTCGGGGCTACACCTTC
TRBD2	many	TRBV3-1	TRBJ2-5	CASSPRGAGQETQYF	TGTGCCAGCAGCCCACGGGGAGCGGGGCAAGAGACCCAGTACTTC
.	once	TRBV6-2/TRBV6-3	TRBJ1-4	CASRTTGTRVNEKLFF	TGTGCCAGCAGAACAACCGGGACACGCGTTAATGAAAAACTGTTTTTT
TRBD1	.	TRBV5-1	TRBJ1-1	CASSPGQGVNTEAFF	TGCGCCAGCAGCCCGGGACAGGGGGTGAACACTGAAGCTTTCTTT
TRBD1	few	TRBV7-9	TRBJ2-2	CASSLGANSGQLTGELFF	TGTGCCAGCAGCTTAGGAGCCAACTCGGGACAGCTTACCGGGGAGCTGTTTTTT
.	.	TRBV7-9	TRBJ1-1	CASSFRGRGTFF	TGTGCCAGCAGCTTCAGGGGCCGCGGGACTTTCTTT
.	many	TRBV24-1	TRBJ2-3	CATSDSDSEGRADTQYF	TGTGCCACCAGTGATTCGGACAGTGAAGGAAGGGCAGATACGCAGTATTTT
TRBD1	.	TRBV10-3	TRBJ1-2	CAIRGTGDGYGYTF	TGTGCCATCAGGGGAACAGGGGACGGCTATGGCTACACCTTC
.	few	TRBV11-2	TRBJ1-1	CASSSRWDTEAFF	TGTGCCAGCAGCTCCAGGTGGGACACTGAAGCTTTCTTT
.	many	TRBV27	TRBJ2-3	CASSFNTDTDTQYF	TGTGCCAGCAGTTTCAACACAGACACAGATACGCAGTATTTT
.	many	TRBV15	TRBJ2-1	CATSRDRGYEQFF	TGTGCCACCAGCAGAGATCGGGGGTATGAGCAGTTCTTC
TRBD1	many	TRBV29-1	TRBJ2-7	CSGRDSIDEQYF	TGCAGCGGCCGGGACAGCATCGACGAGCAGTACTTC
.	many	TRBV29-1	TRBJ2-1	CSVERGWDNEQFF	TGCAGCGTTGAACGAGGGTGGGACAATGAGCAGTTCTTC
TRBD2	few	TRBV24-1	TRBJ2-1	CATSDWASGRENEQFF	TGTGCCACCAGTGATTGGGCTAGCGGGAGGGAAAATGAGCAGTTCTTC
TRBD2	many	TRBV7-9	TRBJ2-5	CASGPGSGNGETQYF	TGTGCCAGCGGCCCAGGTAGCGGGAACGGGGAGACCCAGTACTTC
.	few	TRBV9	TRBJ1-4	CASSVEGGTNEKLFF	TGTGCCAGCAGCGTAGAGGGGGGGACTAATGAAAAACTGTTTTTT
.	many	TRBV7-9	TRBJ2-7	CASRSLGAEDEQYF	TGTGCCAGCAGGTCCCTAGGTGCGGAAGACGAGCAGTACTTC
TRBD1	few	TRBV7-9	TRBJ1-5	CARWNYRGANGNQPQHF	TGTGCCAGGTGGAACTACAGGGGGGCAAATGGCAATCAGCCCCAGCATTTT
TRBD2	many	TRBV13	TRBJ2-5	CASSLGIAGGPEETQYF	TGTGCCAGCAGCTTAGGGATAGCGGGAGGTCCCGAAGAGACCCAGTACTTC
TRBD2	many	TRBV27	TRBJ2-7	CASSFRLAGGPDEQYF	TGTGCCAGCAGTTTCAGACTAGCGGGAGGGCCTGACGAGCAGTACTTC
.	.	TRBV6-2/TRBV6-3	TRBJ1-5	CASSYPSRPQHF	TGTGCCAGCAGTTACCCCAGCCGGCCCCAGCATTTT
.	many	TRBV18	TRBJ1-1	CASSPRVRTEAFF	TGTGCCAGCTCACCGAGGGTTCGCACTGAAGCTTTCTTT
.	few	TRBV5-1	TRBJ1-6	CASSEGRYNSPLHF	TGCGCCAGCAGCGAAGGAAGGTATAATTCACCCCTCCACTTT
TRBD2	.	TRBV12-5	TRBJ2-1	CASGLKTSGRAEQFF	TGTGCTAGTGGTTTGAAGACTAGCGGGAGGGCCGAGCAGTTCTTC
.	many	TRBV4-2	TRBJ1-6	CASSHPGASGSPLHF	TGTGCCAGCAGCCATCCGGGCGCTTCGGGGTCACCCCTCCACTTT
TRBD2	many	TRBV7-8	TRBJ2-7	CASSVLEREDEQYF	TGTGCCAGCAGCGTCTTAGAGCGGGAGGACGAGCAGTACTTC
.	few	TRBV6-4	TRBJ1-1	CASGEQQGNTEAFF	TGTGCCAGCGGTGAGCAACAGGGGAACACTGAAGCTTTCTTT
TRBD1	many	TRBV27	TRBJ1-2	CASSLLPGTGDYGYTF	TGTGCCAGCAGTTTACTCCCCGGGACAGGGGACTATGGCTACACCTTC
.	many	TRBV30	TRBJ2-1	CAWRRGVPYNEQFF	TGTGCCTGGCGGAGGGGGGTACCCTACAATGAGCAGTTCTTC
TRBD1	many	TRBV15	TRBJ2-1	CATSRDPGTGNEQFF	TGTGCCACCAGCAGAGATCCCGGGACAGGGAATGAGCAGTTCTTC
.	few	TRBV19	TRBJ1-2	CASAYPGEGSIPYGYTF	TGTGCCAGTGCCTACCCGGGCGAGGGATCCATCCCCTATGGCTACACCTTC
.	.	TRBV24-1	TRBJ2-6	CAIRDSGANVLTF	TGTGCCATTAGAGACTCTGGGGCCAACGTCCTGACTTTC
.	.	TRBV6-1	TRBJ1-2	CASSESVANYGYTF	TGTGCCAGCAGTGAATCAGTCGCTAACTATGGCTACACCTTC
.	.	TRBV6-1	TRBJ1-1	CASRNRERKAFF	TGTGCCAGCAGGAACCGGGAGCGAAAAGCTTTCTTT
TRBD2	.	TRBV15	TRBJ2-1	CATSRDPGLAAYNEQFF	TGTGCCACCAGCAGAGATCCGGGACTAGCGGCTTACAATGAGCAGTTCTTC
.	many	TRBV5-1	TRBJ1-1	CASKGRTEAFF	TGCGCCAGCAAGGGGAGGACTGAAGCTTTCTTT
TRBD2	.	TRBV4-2	TRBJ2-3	CASSQVGSGTDTQYF	TGTGCCAGCAGCCAAGTAGGTAGCGGGACGGATACGCAGTATTTT
.	many	TRBV11-1	TRBJ2-1	CASNRRADRRSEQFF	TGTGCCAGCAACCGGCGGGCGGACCGGCGAAGTGAGCAGTTCTTC
.	many	TRBV19	TRBJ1-5	CASSIALNQPQHF	TGTGCCAGTAGTATAGCCCTCAATCAGCCCCAGCATTTT
.	many	TRBV12-3/TRBV12-4	TRBJ2-2	CASSPQALTGELFF	TGTGCCAGCAGTCCCCAGGCTCTCACCGGGGAGCTGTTTTTT
TRBD2	many	TRBV11-2	TRBJ2-5	CASSLDWAGLEETQYF	TGTGCCAGCAGCTTAGATTGGGCGGGACTAGAAGAGACCCAGTACTTC
TRBD1	many	TRBV6-1	TRBJ1-2	CASSVTGGHGYTF	TGTGCCAGCAGTGTTACAGGGGGCCATGGCTACACCTTC
.	.	TRBV7-2	TRBJ1-5	CASSNPVGGQPQHF	TGTGCCAGCAGCAATCCTGTGGGGGGCCAGCCCCAGCATTTT
.	few	TRBV4-1	TRBJ2-7	CASSQTASYEQYF	TGCGCCAGCAGCCAAACGGCCTCTTACGAGCAGTACTTC
TRBD2	many	TRBV7-8	TRBJ2-5	CASSLVRTSGKETQYF	TGTGCCAGCAGCTTAGTGCGGACTAGCGGAAAAGAGACCCAGTACTTC
TRBD1	.	TRBV15	TRBJ1-5	CATSGGTGVNQPQHF	TGTGCCACCAGCGGCGGGACAGGGGTAAATCAGCCCCAGCATTTT
.	few	TRBV29-1	TRBJ1-2	CSVDFPQGADGYTF	TGCAGCGTTGATTTCCCACAGGGAGCAGATGGCTACACCTTC
.	.	TRBV5-1	TRBJ1-5	CASSFDGGPDQPQHF	TGCGCCAGCAGCTTTGACGGGGGGCCAGATCAGCCCCAGCATTTT
.	.	TRBV11-2	TRBJ2-5	CASSRIQGTQYF	TGTGCCAGCAGCCGAATTCAGGGGACCCAGTACTTC
TRBD2	many	TRBV12-3/TRBV12-4	TRBJ2-1	CASSLADSSGRSYNEQFF	TGTGCCAGCAGTTTAGCGGATTCTAGCGGGAGATCCTACAATGAGCAGTTCTTC